The clone carrying this T cell receptor (delta chain) was counted only a few times. TCRdb lists the protein of a much larger clone for this DNA, which differs at residue 7, so this is likely a read error; the protein given here is translated from the DNA itself. The record originates from a study of γδ T cells in repeated Plasmodium falciparum infection. The wider study: Sampling occurred at baseline, pre-infection for selected infections, and 21 days post-infection. Malian gammadelta TCRs were studied during no-transmission periods and across acute malaria episodes.

TCRdb applied CATT to the multiplex PCR reads for clone calling. This sample has approximately 60,000 delta-chain clones, with roughly 1.8% found just once. Flow sorting of PBMC yielded separate Vgamma9/Vdelta2+ and Vdelta2-negative gammadelta T cell populations for bulk repertoire analysis. In germline, CDR1 is TSWWSYY, CDR2 QGS. This CDR3 is built from 17 residues. J was trimmed by 9 bases and V by 5 bases; bases with no gene match: 20. The sequencing input was gamma-delta T cells from blood. The receptor's source is a pool of human donors (malaria-infected and uninfected, not separated). The V call is TRDV1, the J call TRDJ1; 8 bases match TRDD3. The J gene, not given by TCRdb, was assigned here from a germline match of the nucleotide sequence. CDR3 loop: CALGNHPCYWGVRQLIF. CDR3 nucleotide sequence: TGTGCTCTTGGGAATCATCCTTGTTACTGGGGGGTACGGCAACTCATCTTT.